Listed below are T cell receptor beta chains from one sample, sequenced in a study of T cell responses to AZD1222 COVID-19 vaccine. Assay: immunoSEQ multiplex PCR; the TCRdb copy retains only in-frame clones and omits some. The table shows 85,000 to 100,000 clones, with approximately 91% occurring only once. The material was peripheral blood, obtained on day 0 of AZD1222 vaccination. The receptor source for this set is an adult in good health. Each CDR3 is given with its conserved first and last residue.

v_call,cdr3_aa
TRBV9,CASSFQTTGYTF
TRBV5-1,CASSFEGAGEKLFF
TRBV19,CASHRDYHMRGYTF
TRBV3-1/TRBV3-2,CASSQDLVWRLNEQFF
TRBV29-1,CSVRSTNEKLFF
TRBV19,CASSADWRYEQYF
TRBV9,CASSVYPDGTSGNTIYF
TRBV5-1,CASSLVAGGGFSETQYF
TRBV27,CASSRARGTEAFF
TRBV18,CASSQGASSSYNSPLHF
TRBV6-2/TRBV6-3,CASRPDPQLRGYTF
TRBV29-1,CSVYGGGNEKLFF
TRBV2,CASRTGSLNGYTF
TRBV7-2,CASTLAGGGYEQYF
TRBV10-1,CASGSSSYEQYF
TRBV6-1,CASSEVEDRVYGYTF
TRBV6-4,CASSVLADTDTQYF
TRBV12-5,CASMRSTGFSNQPQHF
TRBV2,CASSEGPLTEAFF
TRBV3-1/TRBV3-2,CASSPPGVSYNEQFF
TRBV11-2,CASSYTVPGELFF
TRBV4-1,CASRLTGTENSPLHF
TRBV19,CASSLGTGGRNSPLHF
TRBV19,CASSIEGSYEQYF
TRBV30,CAWRTQNTEAFF
TRBV7-6,CASSPRPQGVETQYF
TRBV2,CASLLGAEAFF
TRBV7-8,CASTLRGGTTGETQYF
TRBV28,CASSTGSNTEAFF
TRBV12-3/TRBV12-4,CASSYAGTLHF
TRBV2,CASSESTGKETQYF
TRBV11-2,CASSSRPGPLYNEQFF
TRBV1,CTSSQDHLRHYTF
TRBV4-1,CASSQWRTPGNTIYF
TRBV7-3,CASSLGPPGQGVDTQYF
TRBV2,CASSEQRGDYGYTF
TRBV14,CASSQTSGATLDTQYF
TRBV6-1,CASSEVGPNQPQHF
TRBV12-3/TRBV12-4,CASSHSNNEQFF
TRBV4-3,CASRERRGSNTGELFF
TRBV4-1,CASSQGLEQYF
TRBV3-1/TRBV3-2,CASSQVQGRRGEQYF
TRBV6-5,CASSSTGPGEQYF
TRBV10-2,CASREGGAYNEQFF
TRBV3-1/TRBV3-2,CASSRNTEAFF
TRBV5-1,CASSLHTGLDYGYTF